This entry lists 30 T cell receptor beta chains sequenced from one sample in a study of identical twins. TCRdb processed the 5' RACE reads anew with MiXCR; each CDR3 protein has one entry. The profile covers roughly 250,000 distinct CDR3 sequences, with around 15% appearing a single time and approximately 8.2% taken by the ten largest. Sequenced material: memory (CD45RO+) T cells sorted from blood. These receptors were collected from a woman younger than 35 in good health.

This clonotype has at least ten counts. The chain links TRBV5-6 to TRBJ2-7; the match to TRBD1 covers 9 bases. The CDR3 is 14 residues long. Per germline, CDR1 SGHDT and CDR2 YYEEEE. Trimming took 4 bases from V and 7 from J; bases not matched to a gene: 9. The chain's CDR3 is CASSKRQGGMEQYF. In nucleotides, the CDR3 is TGTGCCAGCAGCAAACGACAGGGGGGTATGGAGCAGTACTTC. The full variable domain, in which reference TRBV5-6 and TRBJ2-7 provide the parts outside the CDR3, is DAGVTQSPTHLIKTRGQQVTLRCSPKSGHDTVSWYQQALGQGPQFIFQYYEEEERQRGNFPDRFSGHQFPNYSSELNVNALLLGDSALYLCASSKRQGGMEQYFGPGTRLTVT.

This clonotype was found a few times. The chain has TRBV20-1 and TRBJ2-3; D is ambiguous. Germline-derived CDR1 and CDR2 are DFQATT and SNEGSKA (reference sequence). V was pared by 5 bases and J by 2 bases, with 8 bases between. The CDR3 runs to 12 residues. DNA of the CDR3: TGCAGTGCTTCGGCAGCCACAGATACGCAGTATTTT. Protein product: CSASAATDTQYF.

V usage is TRBV6-1 and J usage is TRBJ2-6, with a weak D call TRBD2 (5 bases). This CDR3 spans 13 amino acids. CDR1 and CDR2 from the germline V gene are MNHNS and SASEGT. V lost 8 bases and J 2 bases, leaving 7 bases between the germline ends. The CDR3 region is CASVGAGANVLTF. DNA of the CDR3: TGTGCCAGCGTCGGGGCTGGGGCCAACGTCCTGACTTTC.

This clonotype was counted many times. This rearrangement joins TRBV12-3 or TRBV12-4 to TRBJ2-7, with TRBD1 matching 8 bases. The CDR3 is 15 amino acids. After removal of 5 bases from V and 0 bases from J, the junction contained 6 bases not matched to a gene. CDR3 sequence: CASSNRDRSSYEQYF. The CDR3 nucleotides read TGTGCCAGCAGTAACCGGGACAGGAGCTCCTACGAGCAGTACTTC.

This clonotype was observed at least ten times. The V call is TRBV6-6, the J call TRBJ1-5; 7 positions agree with TRBD1. Losses at the gene ends were 10 bases for V and 4 bases for J; bases not matched to a gene: 7. From germline, CDR1 is MNHNY and CDR2 SVGAGI (reference sequence). There are 13 residues in the CDR3. In DNA, the CDR3 is TGTGCCACTCTCGACAGGGTGAATCAGCCCCAGCATTTT. This sequence encodes CATLDRVNQPQHF.

This sequence joins TRBV29-1 and TRBJ2-7; D may be TRBD1 or TRBD2 (5 bases each). The germline CDR1 and CDR2 sequences are SQVTM and ANQGSEA. The CDR3 runs 13 residues. V was shortened by 6 bases and J by 3 bases, with 15 bases between the two germline ends. CDR3 loop: CSVLNRGLYEQYF. The CDR3, as DNA: TGCAGCGTCTTGAATCGGGGCCTCTACGAGCAGTACTTC.

This clonotype was observed a few times. This rearrangement joins TRBV10-3 to TRBJ2-3, with D possibly TRBD2 on 6 matching bases. Trimming took 4 bases from V and 1 from J, leaving 6 bases between them. Germline CDR1 reads ENHRY; CDR2 reads SYGVKD. The CDR3 is 13 amino acids. The CDR3 protein is CAISAGGTDTQYF. The CDR3, as DNA: TGTGCCATCAGTGCGGGGGGCACAGATACGCAGTATTTT.

This clonotype was seen a few times. The chain links TRBV10-3 to TRBJ1-4; D may be TRBD1 (6 bases). This CDR3 is built from 18 residues. Germline V gene lookup returns CDR1 ENHRY and CDR2 SYGVKD. CDR3 DNA: TGTGGAGTGGGCCGGACAGCAACCTTTCTAGCAACTAATGAAAAACTGTTTTTT. Residues: CGVGRTATFLATNEKLFF.

The table lists this clonotype with a count of one. The rearrangement uses TRBV5-1 and TRBJ2-6, with TRBD1 matching over 8 bases. This CDR3 is built from 17 residues. V lost 5 bases and J lost 0; bases outside the gene matches: 7. Germline CDR1 reads SGHRS; CDR2 reads YFSETQ. The CDR3 DNA is TGCGCCAGCAGTCTTAGGACAGGGACCTCTGGGGCCAACGTCCTGACTTTC. Translated, it gives CASSLRTGTSGANVLTF.

This clonotype was recorded a few times. The chain couples TRBV4-2 to TRBJ1-5; no clear D. The CDR3 covers 13 residues. Trimming pared 4 bases from V and 5 bases from J, leaving 9 bases between. Looked up from germline, CDR1 is LGHNA and CDR2 is YNFKEQ. The CDR3 loop is CASSPSRDQPQHF. The DNA for the CDR3 is TGTGCCAGCAGCCCCTCGAGGGATCAGCCCCAGCATTTT.

This clonotype was seen at least ten times. The V gene is TRBV2, the J gene TRBJ1-3; tentatively, D is TRBD1 (5 bases). V was shortened by 6 bases and J by 2 bases, with 14 bases between the two germline ends. CDR1 and CDR2 (germline): SNHLY, FYNNEI. This CDR3 region has 15 residues. The CDR3 DNA reads as TGTGCCAGCAGGGCGGAGACAGCCGCTGGAAACACCATATATTTT. Protein: CASRAETAAGNTIYF.

The chain is built from TRBV6-4 and TRBJ2-6, with 9 bases identical to TRBD1. With V trimmed by 8 bases and J by 8 bases, 7 bases remained unmatched. This CDR3 has 14 residues. CDR1 and CDR2 (germline): MRHNA, SNTAGT. CDR3 residues: CASVGGQGPNVLTF. The CDR3 DNA reads TGTGCCAGCGTAGGGGGACAGGGCCCCAACGTCCTGACTTTC.

The rearrangement uses TRBV25-1 and TRBJ2-1, with 8 bases lining up with TRBD1. CDR1 and CDR2 (germline): MGHDK, SYGVNS. The length of the CDR3 is 16 residues. Germline trimming cut 0 bases from V and 9 bases from J; bases unmatched to any gene: 10. The CDR3 spells CASSEYGQGAVGEQFF. DNA of the CDR3: TGTGCCAGCAGTGAATATGGGCAGGGGGCTGTTGGTGAGCAGTTCTTC. The variable domain in full, with the rest retrieved from reference TRBV25-1 and TRBJ2-1, is EADIYQTPRYLVIGTGKKITLECSQTMGHDKMYWYQQDPGMELHLIHYSYGVNSTEKGDLSSESTVSRIRTEHFPLTLESARPSHTSQYLCASSEYGQGAVGEQFFGPGTRLTVL.

The chain employs TRBV10-1 and TRBJ2-3; no clear D gene. The V end lost 3 bases, the J end lost 2 bases, and 15 bases lay between the germline ends. The CDR3 has 16 amino acids. Looked up from germline, CDR1 is WNHNN and CDR2 is SYGVQD (reference sequence). CDR3 in amino acids: CASSDRPYLHTDTQYF. CDR3 nucleotides: TGCGCCAGCAGTGACAGACCCTACCTTCACACAGATACGCAGTATTTT.

This clonotype was counted a few times. This chain uses TRBV15 with TRBJ2-5; a possible D gene is TRBD1 (5 bases). Germline values: CDR1 LNHNV, CDR2 YYDKDF (reference sequence). V was clipped by 0 bases and J by 4 bases, with 12 bases between them. The CDR3 runs to 15 residues. The CDR3 region is CATSRDRQKVETQYF. CDR3 nucleotides: TGTGCCACCAGCAGAGATCGACAGAAAGTAGAGACCCAGTACTTC.

This chain uses TRBV5-4 with TRBJ2-7; D may be TRBD2 (5 bases). The V end was cut by 0 bases, the J end by 7 bases, with 17 bases between. Germline V gives CDR1 SGHNT, CDR2 YYREEE (reference sequence). The CDR3 loop spans 15 amino acids. CDR3 coding DNA: TGTGCCAGCAGCTTGGGGGCGGAGAGGGTTGAAGAGCAGTACTTC. Translating it yields CASSLGAERVEEQYF.

The table lists this clonotype with many counts. The chain has TRBV2 and TRBJ2-1, with 13 bases identical to TRBD2. V lost 3 bases and J lost 6; bases outside the gene matches: 2. This CDR3 comprises 15 residues. Looked up from germline, CDR1 is SNHLY and CDR2 is FYNNEI. The CDR3 is CASSEGLAGPNEQFF. The CDR3 region has the DNA TGTGCCAGCAGTGAGGGACTAGCGGGGCCCAATGAGCAGTTCTTC.

The rearrangement uses TRBV11-2 and TRBJ1-2; D is ambiguous. The germline gives CDR1 SGHAT, CDR2 FQNNGV. V shed 2 bases and J shed 5 bases, with 6 bases lying between them. The CDR3 length is 12 residues. The CDR3 DNA follows: TGTGCCAGCAGCTTAAAAGCGTATGGCTACACCTTC. Its translation: CASSLKAYGYTF.

This clonotype was picked up a small number of times. The V gene is TRBV21-1, the J gene TRBJ2-1. TRBV21-1 is labeled a pseudogene. This CDR3 comprises 18 residues. Written as DNA, the CDR3 is TGTGCCAGCAGCCGCCCTTTGCTGGGCTGCAATTCCTACAATGAGCAGTTCTTC. Its protein product is CASSRPLLGCNSYNEQFF.

In this sample, this clonotype turned up many times. The gene calls are TRBV24-1 and TRBJ1-5; D unclear. CDR1 and CDR2 from the germline V gene are KGHDR and SFDVKD. The length of the CDR3 is 14 residues. V shed 4 bases and J shed 3 bases, with 9 bases lying between them. The CDR3 loop reads CATSEGGFNQPQHF. For the CDR3, the DNA is TGTGCCACCAGTGAGGGTGGATTCAATCAGCCCCAGCATTTT.

The chain recombines TRBV11-1 with TRBJ2-6; D not certain. The V and J ends lost 4 bases and 2 bases respectively, with 12 bases between them. The germline V gene has CDR1 SGHAT and CDR2 FQDESV (reference sequence). This CDR3 comprises 16 residues. The CDR3 nucleotides are TGTGCCAGCAGCTCACAGCTTGCGCCTGGGGCCAACGTCCTGACTTTC. Amino acids: CASSSQLAPGANVLTF.

The chain employs TRBV20-1 and TRBJ1-5; TRBD1 might be the D (5 bases). The ends were cut back, 3 bases at V and 7 bases at J, with 19 bases in the middle. There are 15 residues in the CDR3. Germline-derived CDR1 and CDR2 are DFQATT and SNEGSKA (reference sequence). The CDR3 is CSASWANGARQPQHF. In nucleotides, the CDR3 is TGCAGTGCTAGCTGGGCAAACGGGGCCAGACAGCCCCAGCATTTT.

This clonotype was seen a handful of times. The J gene is TRBJ1-1, the V gene TRBV2, with 8 bases fitting TRBD1. This CDR3 has 15 amino acids. Germline V gene sequence: CDR1 SNHLY, CDR2 FYNNEI. Losses at the gene ends were 3 bases for V and 6 bases for J; bases not matched to a gene: 9. CDR3 residues: CASSDYYRGVAEAFF. CDR3 nucleotides: TGTGCCAGCAGTGATTATTACAGGGGGGTTGCTGAAGCTTTCTTT.

This clonotype was recorded a few times. This chain joins TRBV12-3 or TRBV12-4 and TRBJ2-2; tentative D call: TRBD2 (6 bases). V was trimmed by 5 bases and J by 4 bases, leaving 11 bases between them. The length of the CDR3 is 14 residues. The CDR3 nucleotides are TGTGCCAGCAGTATGCACGGGGGCACCGGGGAGCTGTTTTTT. As protein: CASSMHGGTGELFF.

The chain joins TRBV12-3 or TRBV12-4 to TRBJ1-2, with a tentative D call TRBD1 (6 bases). The CDR3 is made up of 15 amino acids. The germline V and J ends were trimmed by 3 bases and 0 bases, with 11 bases remaining between them. This CDR3 is CASSLGQQANYGYTF. The CDR3 bases are TGTGCCAGCAGTTTGGGACAACAAGCTAACTATGGCTACACCTTC.

The sample holds a few counts of this clonotype. This chain uses TRBV5-1 with TRBJ1-3; the D gene is possibly TRBD1 (6 bases). Germline loops: CDR1 SGHRS, CDR2 YFSETQ. The germline V and J ends were trimmed by 2 bases and 4 bases, with 10 bases remaining between them. CDR3 length: 14 residues. CDR3 nucleotides: TGCGCCAGCAGCTTCGACAGGACGGGAAACACCATATATTTT. It translates to CASSFDRTGNTIYF. Based on the CDR3 plus reference TRBV5-1 and TRBJ1-3, the full variable domain is KAGVTQTPRYLIKTRGQQVTLSCSPISGHRSVSWYQQTPGQGLQFLFEYFSETQRNKGNFPGRFSGRQFSNSRSEMNVSTLELGDSALYLCASSFDRTGNTIYFGEGSWLTVV.

This clonotype appeared a few times. V gene TRBV20-1 combines with J gene TRBJ2-3, with D perhaps matching TRBD2 (5 bases). Germline CDR1 DFQATT, CDR2 SNEGSKA (reference sequence). The CDR3 runs to 13 residues. V lost 7 bases, J lost 2 bases, and 13 bases lay in between. The CDR3 DNA reads TGCAGTGGATTGCGGGCCCCCACAGATACGCAGTATTTT. Translated, it gives CSGLRAPTDTQYF.

The rearrangement joins TRBV7-9 to TRBJ2-1; TRBD1 matches 7 bases. This CDR3 contains 14 residues. J was trimmed by 6 bases and V by 1 base; bases with no gene match: 3. CDR1 is SEHNR and CDR2 is FQNEAQ in the germline V gene (reference sequence). CDR3 DNA: TGTGCCAGCAGCTTAGAGGGGGCGCGCAATGAGCAGTTCTTC. Translating gives CASSLEGARNEQFF.

This clonotype was observed many times. The J gene is TRBJ1-1, the V gene TRBV21-1. TRBV21-1 is noted as a pseudogene. The CDR3 runs to 13 residues. The CDR3 nucleotides read TGTGCCAGCAGCAAAGTAAGAGGGTCACAATTTTTCTTT. Translated, it gives CASSKVRGSQFFF.

This rearrangement joins TRBV18 to TRBJ2-5; D possibly corresponds to TRBD2 (5 bases). The CDR3 runs to 14 residues. The germline gives CDR1 KGHSH, CDR2 LQKENI. The V end was cut by 1 base, the J end by 4 bases, with 10 bases between. The CDR3 is CASSPRAAGETQYF. The CDR3 DNA is TGTGCCAGCTCACCACGGGCCGCGGGAGAGACCCAGTACTTC. Filled out from reference TRBV18 and TRBJ2-5, the complete variable domain reads NAGVMQNPRHLVRRRGQEARLRCSPMKGHSHVYWYRQLPEEGLKFMVYLQKENIIDESGMPKERFSAEFPKEGPSILRIQQVVRGDSAAYFCASSPRAAGETQYFGPGTRLLVL.